A selection of T cell receptor beta chains follows, all from one sample in a study of human T cells and chemical hapten exposure. MiXCR, run by TCRdb on the RACE reads, gives a single entry per CDR3 protein. The top ten clones hold roughly 9.1% of a sample with 50,000 to 70,000 distinct CDR3 sequences, 9.5% to 10% of them seen once. The sequenced sample was whole blood, obtained in connection with sensitization to the hapten diphenylcyclopropenone (DPC). All receptors come from a man aged 35 to 55 with alopecia areata. Some clones in this sample may be carry-over from other donors' samples. Each CDR3 is given with its conserved first and last residue. D genes are given only for firm matches. Clone size is stated in some rows and not others, as once, few, many or a class when expanded.

d_call j_call clone_size v_call cdr3_aa cdr3_nt
- TRBJ2-3 many TRBV20-1 CSARADTDTQYF TGCAGTGCTAGAGCGGACACAGATACGCAGTATTTT
TRBD2 TRBJ2-5 - TRBV20-1 CSARLAGTQYF TGCAGTGCTAGACTAGCGGGGACCCAGTACTTC
TRBD2 TRBJ2-1 few TRBV7-6 CASSLVTSGSYNEQFF TGTGCCAGCAGCTTAGTAACTAGCGGGAGCTACAATGAGCAGTTCTTC
TRBD2 TRBJ2-1 - TRBV11-2 CASSLGPSGRYEQFF TGTGCCAGCAGCTTAGGTCCTAGCGGGAGATATGAGCAGTTCTTC
TRBD2 TRBJ2-5 - TRBV7-3 CASSRTSGEETQYF TGTGCCAGCAGCAGGACTAGCGGAGAAGAGACCCAGTACTTC
TRBD1 TRBJ2-1 - TRBV7-9 CASSLAVGQAYNEQFF TGTGCCAGCAGCTTAGCCGTGGGACAGGCCTACAATGAGCAGTTCTTC
- TRBJ2-5 - TRBV9 CASSVDGGTVQETQYF TGTGCCAGCAGCGTAGATGGCGGGACGGTCCAAGAGACCCAGTACTTC
- TRBJ1-1 few TRBV2 CASGAGPTRSTEAFF TGTGCCAGCGGCGCAGGGCCCACCCGGAGCACTGAAGCTTTCTTT
- TRBJ2-7 - TRBV19 CASSPSRDTYEQYF TGTGCCAGTAGCCCCTCCCGGGACACCTACGAGCAGTACTTC
- TRBJ1-2 once TRBV2 CASSGRSGSYGYTF TGTGCCAGCAGTGGCCGCAGCGGGAGCTATGGCTACACCTTC
TRBD1 TRBJ1-2 many TRBV11-2 CASSPGTGADYYGYTF TGTGCCAGCAGCCCTGGGACAGGGGCGGATTATTATGGCTACACCTTC
- TRBJ1-2 many TRBV6-5 CASSYSGVGGRPHYTF TGTGCCAGCAGTTACTCCGGGGTGGGAGGGCGTCCTCACTACACCTTC
- TRBJ2-3 many TRBV7-9 CASSTGDTQYF TGTGCCAGCAGCACTGGGGATACGCAGTATTTT
- TRBJ2-1 - TRBV12-3/TRBV12-4 CASRTYNEQFF TGTGCCAGCAGGACCTACAATGAGCAGTTCTTC
- TRBJ2-7 - TRBV11-2 CASSRNYEQYF TGTGCCAGCAGCCGCAATTACGAGCAGTACTTC
- TRBJ1-4 few TRBV7-9 CASSLSGTHEKLFF TGTGCCAGCAGCTTATCGGGTACTCATGAAAAACTGTTTTTT
TRBD1 TRBJ2-1 many TRBV6-5 CASSHTGTGTNEQFF TGTGCCAGCAGCCATACCGGGACAGGGACAAATGAGCAGTTCTTC
TRBD2 TRBJ2-3 many TRBV11-2 CASSLIVAGVADTQYF TGTGCCAGCAGCTTAATAGTAGCGGGAGTCGCAGATACGCAGTATTTT
TRBD2 TRBJ2-1 - TRBV5-4 CASSFGGGLAGSNEQFF TGTGCCAGCAGCTTTGGGGGCGGACTAGCGGGATCCAATGAGCAGTTCTTC
- TRBJ1-6 many TRBV18 CASSPVGQGQSPLHF TGTGCCAGCTCACCAGTCGGGCAGGGACAATCACCCCTCCACTTT
TRBD1 TRBJ2-3 - TRBV6-5 CASRDREAVDTQYF TGTGCCAGCAGGGACAGGGAGGCGGTAGATACGCAGTATTTT
TRBD1 TRBJ1-6 - TRBV28 CASSGTDRNSPLHF TGTGCCAGCAGTGGGACAGATCGAAATTCACCCCTCCACTTT
TRBD2 TRBJ2-1 many TRBV20-1 CSARLTSGSYNEQFF TGCAGTGCTAGACTGACTAGCGGGAGTTACAATGAGCAGTTCTTC
TRBD1 TRBJ2-1 many TRBV18 CASSPVGQGLEQFF TGTGCCAGCTCACCAGTAGGACAGGGCTTAGAGCAGTTCTTC
- TRBJ1-1 few TRBV7-9 CASSLGGRTEAFF TGTGCCAGCAGCTTAGGGGGTCGCACTGAAGCTTTCTTT
- TRBJ2-3 - TRBV12-3/TRBV12-4 CASSFVASTDTQYF TGTGCCAGCAGTTTTGTAGCCAGCACAGATACGCAGTATTTT
TRBD1 TRBJ2-2 - TRBV6-5 CASRPDRGLTGELFF TGTGCCAGCAGACCCGACAGGGGGCTCACCGGGGAGCTGTTTTTT